Listed here is a single T cell receptor beta chain. Germline lookup yields CDR1 MGHDK and CDR2 SYGVNS. V lost 4 bases to trimming and J lost 5 bases; unmatched junction nucleotides: 8. This CDR3 spans 15 amino acids. The data are from a study of CD8 T cells in Susac syndrome. cDNA came from about 0.51 to 1 ug RNA primed by random hexamers. Amplification of the TCR beta CDR3 was carried out by immunoSEQ multiplex PCR, which spanned a total of 54 Vbeta and 13 Jbeta segments. TCRdb re-called the immunoSEQ multiplex PCR reads through MiXCR, storing one row per CDR3 protein. The sample shows about 150,000 distinct CDR3 sequences, roughly 95% of them seen only once.

The sample taken for sequencing was CD8+ T cells from PBMCs. This receptor was obtained from a human donor with multiple sclerosis. The chain couples TRBV25-1 to TRBJ2-7; 10 bases line up with TRBD2. The CDR3 region has the DNA TGTGCCAGCAGTGTTAGCGGGGGGCCACACCACGAGCAGTACTTC. It encodes CASSVSGGPHHEQYF.